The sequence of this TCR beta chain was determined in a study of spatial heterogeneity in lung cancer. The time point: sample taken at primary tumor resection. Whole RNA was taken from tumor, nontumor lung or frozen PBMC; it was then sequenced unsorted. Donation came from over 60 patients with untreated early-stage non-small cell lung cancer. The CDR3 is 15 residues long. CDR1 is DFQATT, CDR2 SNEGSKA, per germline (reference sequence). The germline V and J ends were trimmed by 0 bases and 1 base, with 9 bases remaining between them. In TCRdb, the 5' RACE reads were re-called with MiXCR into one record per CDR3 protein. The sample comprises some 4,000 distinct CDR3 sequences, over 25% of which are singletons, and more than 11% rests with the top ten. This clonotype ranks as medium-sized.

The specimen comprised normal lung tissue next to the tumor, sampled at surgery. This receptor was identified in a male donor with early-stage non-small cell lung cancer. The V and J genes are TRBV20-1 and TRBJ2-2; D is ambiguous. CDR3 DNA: TGCAGTGCTAGAGATTGGATTCAGAACACCGGGGAGCTGTTTTTT. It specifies CSARDWIQNTGELFF.